The clone carrying this T cell receptor (beta chain) has just a few counts. This sample is part of a study of T cells in Graves' hyperthyroidism and ophthalmopathy. Diagnosis rested on symptoms, serum thyroxine and TRAb, thyroid ultrasound, and orbital computed tomography. It was 8 to 10 ml of fresh peripheral blood that supplied the PBMCs. TCR beta CDR3 regions were amplified from RNA. HTBI primers drove first-round RT-PCR of the TCR CDR3. TCRdb passed the multiplex PCR reads through MiXCR, listing each CDR3 protein once. Of 490,000 or so distinct CDR3 sequences listed, around 16% are singletons. This CDR3 has 16 residues. V lost 5 bases to trimming and J lost 4 bases; unmatched junction nucleotides: 9.

Sequenced sample: blood. The TCR was taken from a woman aged 25 to 39 with Graves' ophthalmopathy. V is TRBV12-3 or TRBV12-4 and J is TRBJ1-3, with 9 bases lining up with TRBD1. CDR3 bases: TGTGCCAGCAGTGCAGCACAGGGGGCAGGCGGAAACACCATATATTTT. Its translation: CASSAAQGAGGNTIYF.